This TCR beta chain came from a study of T cell clonality in common variable immunodeficiency. The study, taken as a whole, reports: TCRbeta clonality was increased in CVID versus healthy controls.

This clone was recorded many times. Its antigen is not identified. Donors gave roughly 4.5 to 9 ml heparinized peripheral whole blood. Equal genomic DNA amounts from CVID and control samples were sequenced. Sequencing was performed with immunoSEQ multiplex PCR; in TCRdb, only in-frame clones are kept and a portion is missing. This sample comprises 25,000 to 35,000 clones, none seen once only. The sequenced sample was peripheral blood mononuclear cells. The sequence derives from a person aged 18 to 75 in good health.

CDR3 loop: CAISNGGPPFNEQFF. The sequenced CDR3 bases are TGTGCCATCTCAAACGGGGGGCCTCCTTTCAATGAG. The gene calls are TRBV2 and TRBJ2-1; a weak D match, TRBD2 (7 bases). The read comes to an end 3 residues before the CDR3 does, leaving the germline J gene to fill in the end. CDR3 size: 15 residues. V lost 10 bases to trimming and J lost 6 bases, with 22 bases between them. Germline V lookup: CDR1 SNHLY, CDR2 FYNNEI. Based on the CDR3 plus reference TRBV2 and TRBJ2-1, the full variable domain is EPEVTQTPSHQVTQMGQEVILRCVPISNHLYFYWYRQILGQKVEFLVSFYNNEISEKSEIFDDQFSVERPDGSNFTLKIRSTKLEDSAMYFCAISNGGPPFNEQFFGPGTRLTVL.